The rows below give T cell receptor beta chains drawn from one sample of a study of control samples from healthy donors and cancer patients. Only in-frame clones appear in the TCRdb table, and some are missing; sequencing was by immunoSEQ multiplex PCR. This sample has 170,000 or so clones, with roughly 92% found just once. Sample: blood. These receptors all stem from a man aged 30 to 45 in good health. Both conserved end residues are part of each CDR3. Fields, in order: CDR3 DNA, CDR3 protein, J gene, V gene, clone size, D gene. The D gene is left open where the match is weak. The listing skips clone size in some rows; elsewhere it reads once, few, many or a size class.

TGTGCCAGTAGTGCCGCAGGGGACAGGGTTTCACCCCTCCACTTT,CASSAAGDRVSPLHF,TRBJ1-6,TRBV19,NA,TRBD1
TGTGCCAGCAGTGAAGGTGGTGAAAAACTGTTTTTT,CASSEGGEKLFF,TRBJ1-4,TRBV6-1,NA,NA
TGTGCCAGCAGCTTAAGGACTAGCGGGAGGGCGTCCGGGGAGCTGTTTTTT,CASSLRTSGRASGELFF,TRBJ2-2,TRBV11-2,NA,TRBD2
TGTGCCAGCAGCGTAGCTACCCTACGCAATGAGCAGTTCTTC,CASSVATLRNEQFF,TRBJ2-1,TRBV9,once,NA
TGTGCCAGCAGTTTGACAGGCTACGAGCAGTACTTC,CASSLTGYEQYF,TRBJ2-7,TRBV12-3/TRBV12-4,NA,NA
TGTGCCGGCAGCCAAACAGGGGCCGCGGGCACTGAAGCTTTCTTT,CAGSQTGAAGTEAFF,TRBJ1-1,TRBV3-1/TRBV3-2,NA,TRBD1
TGTGCCAGCAGTCCGCTTGCAGGGACGATCAATCAGCCCCAGCATTTT,CASSPLAGTINQPQHF,TRBJ1-5,TRBV7-8,NA,NA
TGTGCCACCAGTGATTTCTCCGGGGGTTACAATGAGCAGTTCTTC,CATSDFSGGYNEQFF,TRBJ2-1,TRBV24-1,NA,NA
TGTGCCAGCAGTTTGGGGGGGATAGGCTCCTACGAGCAGTACTTC,CASSLGGIGSYEQYF,TRBJ2-7,TRBV6-5,NA,TRBD2
TGTGCCAGCTCAAAAACCGGGACAGGGGGCGCCGGGACCGGGGAGCTGTTTTTT,CASSKTGTGGAGTGELFF,TRBJ2-2,TRBV18,NA,TRBD1
TGCGCCAGCAGCCAAGATGGAGGGGAGGGAGACACCGGGGAGCTGTTTTTT,CASSQDGGEGDTGELFF,TRBJ2-2,TRBV4-3,once,TRBD2
TGTGCCACCTCGACAGGCAATCAGCCCCAGCATTTT,CATSTGNQPQHF,TRBJ1-5,TRBV27,many,NA
TGTGCCAGCAGTGAAGTACGGTATGAGCAGTTCTTC,CASSEVRYEQFF,TRBJ2-1,TRBV6-1,NA,NA
TGCGCCAGCAGCCCCTCTCCAGGGAACACTGAAGCTTTCTTT,CASSPSPGNTEAFF,TRBJ1-1,TRBV5-1,NA,NA
TGTGCCAGCAGCGTAGCTGACCGAACTAACTATGGCTACACCTTC,CASSVADRTNYGYTF,TRBJ1-2,TRBV9,NA,NA
TGCAGTGCTAGTCCGACAGGGGATCGCTACGAGCAGTACTTC,CSASPTGDRYEQYF,TRBJ2-7,TRBV20-1,NA,TRBD1
TGTGCCAGCAATATAGGGACAGTTGGAAACACCATATATTTT,CASNIGTVGNTIYF,TRBJ1-3,TRBV2,NA,TRBD1
TGTGCCAGCACCCCGAGACTAGCGGGACTTGAACACCGGGGAGCTGTTTTT,CASTPRLAGLEHRGAVF,TRBJ2-2,TRBV28,NA,TRBD2
TGTGCCAGCTCAATCAACACTGGGCCCAACTATGGCTACACCTTC,CASSINTGPNYGYTF,TRBJ1-2,TRBV18,NA,NA
TGTGCCAGCAGTGAAACTAGCAGGAGCTCCGTAGAGACCCAGTACTTC,CASSETSRSSVETQYF,TRBJ2-5,TRBV6-1,NA,NA